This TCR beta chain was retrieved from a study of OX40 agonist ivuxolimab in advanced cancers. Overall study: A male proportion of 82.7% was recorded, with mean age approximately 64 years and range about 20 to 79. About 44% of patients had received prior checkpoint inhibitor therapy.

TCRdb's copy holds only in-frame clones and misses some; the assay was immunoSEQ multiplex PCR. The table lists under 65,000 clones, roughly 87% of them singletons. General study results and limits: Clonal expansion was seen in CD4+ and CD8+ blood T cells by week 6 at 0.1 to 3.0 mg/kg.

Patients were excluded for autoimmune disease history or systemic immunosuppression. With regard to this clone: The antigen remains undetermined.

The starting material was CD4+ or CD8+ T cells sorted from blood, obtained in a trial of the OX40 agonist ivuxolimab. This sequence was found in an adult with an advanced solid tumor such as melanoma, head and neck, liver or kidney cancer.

The CDR3 is CASRDGSSYNEQFF. CDR3 nucleotide sequence: TGTGCCAGCAGGGACGGTAGCTCCTACAATGAGCAGTTCTTC. The chain recombines TRBV25-1 with TRBJ2-1, with no clear D. Trimming left V 6 bases short and J 0 bases short, with 9 bases between. This CDR3 is built from 14 residues. The germline CDR1 and CDR2 sequences are MGHDK and SYGVNS.